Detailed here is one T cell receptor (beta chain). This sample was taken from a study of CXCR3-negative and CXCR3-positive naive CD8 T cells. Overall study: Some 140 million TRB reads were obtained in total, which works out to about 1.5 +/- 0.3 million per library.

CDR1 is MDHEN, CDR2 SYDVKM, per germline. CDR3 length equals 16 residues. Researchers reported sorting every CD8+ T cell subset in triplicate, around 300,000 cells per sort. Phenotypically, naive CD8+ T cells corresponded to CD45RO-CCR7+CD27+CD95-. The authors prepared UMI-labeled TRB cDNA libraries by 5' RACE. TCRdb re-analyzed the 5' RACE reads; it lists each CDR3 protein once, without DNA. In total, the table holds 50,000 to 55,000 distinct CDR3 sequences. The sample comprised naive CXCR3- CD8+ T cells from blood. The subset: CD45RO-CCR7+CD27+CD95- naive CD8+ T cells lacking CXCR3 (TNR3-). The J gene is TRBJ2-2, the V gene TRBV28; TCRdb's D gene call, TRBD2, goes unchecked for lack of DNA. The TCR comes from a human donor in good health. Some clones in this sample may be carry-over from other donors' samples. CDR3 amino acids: CASSLPSGGASGELFF.